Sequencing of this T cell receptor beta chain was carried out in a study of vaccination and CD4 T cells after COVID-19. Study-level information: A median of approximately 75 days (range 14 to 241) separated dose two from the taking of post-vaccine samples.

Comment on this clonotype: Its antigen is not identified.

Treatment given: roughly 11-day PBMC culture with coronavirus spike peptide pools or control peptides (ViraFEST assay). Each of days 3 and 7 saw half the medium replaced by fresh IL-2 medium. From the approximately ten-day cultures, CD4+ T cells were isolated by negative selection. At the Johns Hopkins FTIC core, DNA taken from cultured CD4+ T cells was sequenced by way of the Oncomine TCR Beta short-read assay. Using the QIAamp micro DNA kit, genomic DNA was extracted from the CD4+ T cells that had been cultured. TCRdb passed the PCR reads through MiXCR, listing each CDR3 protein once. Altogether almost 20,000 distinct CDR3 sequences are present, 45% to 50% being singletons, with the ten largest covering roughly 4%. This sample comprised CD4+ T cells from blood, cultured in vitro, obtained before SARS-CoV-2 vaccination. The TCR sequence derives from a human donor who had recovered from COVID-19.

The CDR3: CASSESGAMSRAFF. In DNA, the CDR3 is TGTGCCAGCAGTGAATCTGGCGCAATGAGTAGAGCTTTCTTT. The chain carries TRBV25-1 and TRBJ1-1, with unresolved D. Trimming shortened V by 1 base and J by 10 bases, and 16 bases separated the two germline ends. Germline CDR1 reads MGHDK; CDR2 reads SYGVNS. This CDR3 is built from 14 residues.